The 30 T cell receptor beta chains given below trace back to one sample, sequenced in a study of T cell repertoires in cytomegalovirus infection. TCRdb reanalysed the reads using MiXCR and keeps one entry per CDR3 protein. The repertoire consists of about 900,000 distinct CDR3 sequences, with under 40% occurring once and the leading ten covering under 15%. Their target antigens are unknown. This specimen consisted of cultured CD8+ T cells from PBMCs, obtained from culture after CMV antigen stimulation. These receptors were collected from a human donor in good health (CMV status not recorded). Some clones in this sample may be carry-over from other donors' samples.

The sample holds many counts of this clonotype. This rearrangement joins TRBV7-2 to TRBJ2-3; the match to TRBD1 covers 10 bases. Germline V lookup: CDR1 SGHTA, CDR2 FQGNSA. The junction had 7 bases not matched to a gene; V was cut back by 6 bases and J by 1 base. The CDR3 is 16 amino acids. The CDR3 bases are TGTGCCAGCAGGATAGTCGGGACAGGGGGCACAGATACGCAGTATTTT. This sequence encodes CASRIVGTGGTDTQYF. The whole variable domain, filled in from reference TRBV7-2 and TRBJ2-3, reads GAGVSQSPSNKVTEKGKDVELRCDPISGHTALYWYRQSLGQGLEFLIYFQGNSAPDKSGLPSDRFSAERTGGSVSTLTIQRTQQEDSAVYLCASRIVGTGGTDTQYFGPGTRLTVL.

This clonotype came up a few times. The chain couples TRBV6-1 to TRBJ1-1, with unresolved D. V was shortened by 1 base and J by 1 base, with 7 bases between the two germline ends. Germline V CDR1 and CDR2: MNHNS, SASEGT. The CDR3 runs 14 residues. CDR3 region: CASSEVAANTEAFF. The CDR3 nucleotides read TGTGCCAGCAGTGAAGTTGCAGCGAACACTGAAGCTTTCTTT.

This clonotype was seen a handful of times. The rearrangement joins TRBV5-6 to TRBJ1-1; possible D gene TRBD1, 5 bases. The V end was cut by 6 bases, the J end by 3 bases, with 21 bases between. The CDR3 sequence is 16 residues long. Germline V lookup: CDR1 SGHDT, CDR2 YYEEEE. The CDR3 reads CASTDQGAGVYTEAFF. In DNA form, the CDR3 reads TGTGCCAGCACAGACCAGGGTGCGGGGGTGTACACTGAAGCTTTCTTT.

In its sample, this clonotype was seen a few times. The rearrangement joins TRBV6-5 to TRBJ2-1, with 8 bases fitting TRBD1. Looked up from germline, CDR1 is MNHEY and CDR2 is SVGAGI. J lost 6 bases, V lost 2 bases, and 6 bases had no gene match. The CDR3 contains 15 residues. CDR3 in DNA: TGTGCCAGCAGTTACGTCGGACAGGGCTTCAATGAGCAGTTCTTC. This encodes CASSYVGQGFNEQFF.

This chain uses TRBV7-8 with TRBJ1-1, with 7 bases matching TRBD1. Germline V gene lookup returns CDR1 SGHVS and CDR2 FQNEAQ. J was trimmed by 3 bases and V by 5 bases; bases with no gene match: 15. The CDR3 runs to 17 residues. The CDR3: CASSNGLGQPYYTEAFF. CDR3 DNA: TGTGCCAGCAGCAACGGCTTGGGACAGCCATATTACACTGAAGCTTTCTTT.

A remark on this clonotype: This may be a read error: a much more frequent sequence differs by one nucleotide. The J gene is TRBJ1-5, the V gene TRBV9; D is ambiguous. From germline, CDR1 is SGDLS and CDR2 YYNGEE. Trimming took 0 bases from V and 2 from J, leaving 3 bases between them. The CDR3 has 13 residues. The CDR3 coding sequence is TGTGCCAGCAGCGTAGACGGCAATCAGCCCCAGCATTTT. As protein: CASSVDGNQPQHF.

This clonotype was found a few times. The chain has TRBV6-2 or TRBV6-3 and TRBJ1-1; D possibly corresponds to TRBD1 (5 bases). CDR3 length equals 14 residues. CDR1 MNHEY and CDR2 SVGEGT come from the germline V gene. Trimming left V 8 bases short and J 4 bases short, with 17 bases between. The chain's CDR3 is CASSGPLDATEAFF. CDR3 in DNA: TGTGCCAGCTCGGGACCACTTGACGCCACTGAAGCTTTCTTT.

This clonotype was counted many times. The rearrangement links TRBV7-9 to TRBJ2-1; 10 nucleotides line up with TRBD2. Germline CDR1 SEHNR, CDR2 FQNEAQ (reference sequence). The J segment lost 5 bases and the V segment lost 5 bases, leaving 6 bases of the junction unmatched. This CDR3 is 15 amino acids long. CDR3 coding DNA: TGTGCCAGCAGCGTTGTAACTAGCGGGGACAATGAGCAGTTCTTC. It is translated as CASSVVTSGDNEQFF. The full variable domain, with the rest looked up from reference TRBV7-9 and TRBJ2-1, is DTGVSQNPRHKITKRGQNVTFRCDPISEHNRLYWYRQTLGQGPEFLTYFQNEAQLEKSRLLSDRFSAERPKGSFSTLEIQRTEQGDSAMYLCASSVVTSGDNEQFFGPGTRLTVL.

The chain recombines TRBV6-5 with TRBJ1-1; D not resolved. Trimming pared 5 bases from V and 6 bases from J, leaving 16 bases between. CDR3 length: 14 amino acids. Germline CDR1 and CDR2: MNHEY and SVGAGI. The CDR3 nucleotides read TGTGCCAGCAGTCCGCCGGGTTATCTCTCTGAAGCTTTCTTT. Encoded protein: CASSPPGYLSEAFF.

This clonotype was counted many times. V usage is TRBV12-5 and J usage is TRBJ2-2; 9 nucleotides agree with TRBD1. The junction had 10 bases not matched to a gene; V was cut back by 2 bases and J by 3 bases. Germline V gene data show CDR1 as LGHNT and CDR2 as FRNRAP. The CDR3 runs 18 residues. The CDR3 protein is CASGLFLRDRVHTGELFF. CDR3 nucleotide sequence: TGTGCTAGTGGTTTGTTCCTCCGGGACAGGGTTCACACCGGGGAGCTGTTTTTT.

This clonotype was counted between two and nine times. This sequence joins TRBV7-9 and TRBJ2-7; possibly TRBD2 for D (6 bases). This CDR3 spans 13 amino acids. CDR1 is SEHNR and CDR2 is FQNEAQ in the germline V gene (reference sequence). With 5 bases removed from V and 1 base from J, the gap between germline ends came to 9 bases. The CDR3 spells CASSTGTSYEQYV. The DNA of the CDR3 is TGTGCCAGCAGCACCGGGACTTCCTACGAGCAGTACGTC.

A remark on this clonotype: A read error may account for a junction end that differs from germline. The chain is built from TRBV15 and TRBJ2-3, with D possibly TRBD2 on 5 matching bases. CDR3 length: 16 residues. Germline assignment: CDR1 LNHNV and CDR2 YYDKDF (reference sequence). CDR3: CVTSGFGSWVPDTQYF. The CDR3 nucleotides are TGTGTCACCAGCGGCTTTGGGAGTTGGGTCCCAGATACGCAGTATTTT. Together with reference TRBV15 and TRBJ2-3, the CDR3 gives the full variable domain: DAMVIQNPRYQVTQFGKPVTLSCSQTLNHNVMYWYQQKSSQAPKLLFHYYDKDFNNEADTPDNFQSRRPNTSFCFLDIRSPGLGDTAMYLCVTSGFGSWVPDTQYFGPGTRLTVL.

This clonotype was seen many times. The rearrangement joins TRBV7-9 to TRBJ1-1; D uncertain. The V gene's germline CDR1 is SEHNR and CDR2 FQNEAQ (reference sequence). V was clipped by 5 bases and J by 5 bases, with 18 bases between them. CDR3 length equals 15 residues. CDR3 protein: CASSNTDRGETEAFF. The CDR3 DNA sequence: TGTGCCAGCAGCAATACCGACCGGGGTGAGACTGAAGCTTTCTTT.

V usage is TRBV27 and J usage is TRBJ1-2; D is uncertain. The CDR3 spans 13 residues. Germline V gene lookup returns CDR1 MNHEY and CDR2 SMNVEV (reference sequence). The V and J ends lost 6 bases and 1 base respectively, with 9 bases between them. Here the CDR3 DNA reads TGTGCCAGCAGGCCCCGGGGTAACTATGGCTACACCTTC. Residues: CASRPRGNYGYTF.

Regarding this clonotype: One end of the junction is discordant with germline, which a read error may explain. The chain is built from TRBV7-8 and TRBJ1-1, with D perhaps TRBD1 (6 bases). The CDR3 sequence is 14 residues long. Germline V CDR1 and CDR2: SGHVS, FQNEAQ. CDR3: CVSSPGVGRTEAFF. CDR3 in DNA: TGTGTCAGCAGCCCAGGGGTAGGGCGGACTGAAGCTTTCTTT.

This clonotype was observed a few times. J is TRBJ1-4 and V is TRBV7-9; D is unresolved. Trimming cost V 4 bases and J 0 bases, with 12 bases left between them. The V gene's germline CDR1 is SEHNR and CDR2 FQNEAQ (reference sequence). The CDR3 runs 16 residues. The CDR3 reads CASSSLSITTNEKLFF. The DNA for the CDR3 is TGTGCCAGCAGCTCCTTGTCGATAACAACTAATGAAAAACTGTTTTTT.

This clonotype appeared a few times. The CDR3 loop is CAINTKSGGYTF. The DNA of the CDR3 is TGTGCCATAAATACGAAATCGGGGGGCTACACCTTC. This chain joins TRBV10-3 and TRBJ1-2, with D hard to call. The V gene lost 9 bases and the J gene lost 8 bases, with 16 bases spanning the gap. This CDR3 comprises 12 residues. Germline V lookup: CDR1 ENHRY, CDR2 SYGVKD.

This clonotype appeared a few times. The CDR3 loop reads CASSFGARDEQFF. CDR3 DNA sequence: TGTGCCAGCAGTTTCGGGGCGAGAGATGAGCAGTTCTTC. The chain has TRBV27 and TRBJ2-1; perhaps D is TRBD1 or TRBD2 (5 bases each). CDR1 and CDR2 from the germline V gene are MNHEY and SMNVEV (reference sequence). V was trimmed by 3 bases and J by 8 bases, leaving 11 bases between them. This CDR3 spans 13 amino acids.

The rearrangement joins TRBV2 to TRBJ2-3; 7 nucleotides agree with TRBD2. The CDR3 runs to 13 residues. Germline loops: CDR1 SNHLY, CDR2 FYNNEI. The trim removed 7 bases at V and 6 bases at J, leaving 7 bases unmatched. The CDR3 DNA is TGTGCCAGCAAGAGACTCGGGGGGGATACGCAGTATTTT. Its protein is CASKRLGGDTQYF.

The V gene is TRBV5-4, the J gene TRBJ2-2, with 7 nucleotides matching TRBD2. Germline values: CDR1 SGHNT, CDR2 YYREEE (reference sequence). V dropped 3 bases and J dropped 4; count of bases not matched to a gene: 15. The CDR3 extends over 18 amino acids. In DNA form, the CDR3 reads TGTGCCAGCAGCTCGGAGGGGCCAGCGGGGATGCGCACCGGGGAGCTGTTTTTT. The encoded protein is CASSSEGPAGMRTGELFF.

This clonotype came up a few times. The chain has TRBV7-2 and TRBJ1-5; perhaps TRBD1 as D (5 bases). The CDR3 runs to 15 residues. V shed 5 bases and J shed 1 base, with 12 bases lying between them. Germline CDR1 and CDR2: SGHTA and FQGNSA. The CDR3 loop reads CASSRGTMSNQPQHF. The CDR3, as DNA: TGTGCCAGCAGCCGAGGGACGATGAGCAATCAGCCCCAGCATTTT.

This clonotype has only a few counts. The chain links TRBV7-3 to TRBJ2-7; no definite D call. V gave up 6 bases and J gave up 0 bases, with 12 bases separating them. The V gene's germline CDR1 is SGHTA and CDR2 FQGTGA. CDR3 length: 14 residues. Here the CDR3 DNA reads TGTGCCAGCAGGTATTTCTGGAGCTCCTACGAGCAGTACTTC. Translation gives CASRYFWSSYEQYF.

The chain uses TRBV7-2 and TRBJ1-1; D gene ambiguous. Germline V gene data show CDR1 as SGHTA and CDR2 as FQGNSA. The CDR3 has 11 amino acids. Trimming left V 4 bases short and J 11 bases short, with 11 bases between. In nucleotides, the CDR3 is TGTGCCAGCAGCTCGGAGAGGGAGGCTTTCTTT. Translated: CASSSEREAFF.

The CDR3 DNA reads TGTGCCAGCAGTTACTCGTTGGGTCTTCGATACTCCCAAGAGACCCAGTACTTC. The encoded protein is CASSYSLGLRYSQETQYF. The rearrangement links TRBV6-5 to TRBJ2-5; D remains ambiguous. This CDR3 spans 18 amino acids. CDR1 and CDR2 (germline): MNHEY, SVGAGI. V was trimmed by 0 bases and J by 1 base, leaving 18 bases between them.

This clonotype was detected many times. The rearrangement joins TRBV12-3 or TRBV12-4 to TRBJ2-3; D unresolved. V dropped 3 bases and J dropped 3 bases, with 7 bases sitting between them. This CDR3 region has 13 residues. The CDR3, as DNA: TGTGCCAGCAGTTTCGTCGATACAGATACGCAGTATTTT. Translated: CASSFVDTDTQYF.

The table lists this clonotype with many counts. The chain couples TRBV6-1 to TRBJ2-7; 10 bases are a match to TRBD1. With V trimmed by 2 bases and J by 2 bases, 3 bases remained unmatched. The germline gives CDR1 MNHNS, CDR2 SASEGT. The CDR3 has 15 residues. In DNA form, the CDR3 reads TGTGCCAGCAGTGAATCGGGACAGGGGCCCTACGAGCAGTACTTC. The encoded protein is CASSESGQGPYEQYF.

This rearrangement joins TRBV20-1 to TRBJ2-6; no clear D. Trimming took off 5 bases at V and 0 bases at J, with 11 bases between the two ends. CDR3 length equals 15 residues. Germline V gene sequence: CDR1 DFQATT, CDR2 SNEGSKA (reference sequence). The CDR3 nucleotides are TGCAGTGCTTACCCCCCAGCCTCTGGGGCCAACGTCCTGACTTTC. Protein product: CSAYPPASGANVLTF.

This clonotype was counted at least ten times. The CDR3 DNA reads TGTGCCAGCAGCTCTCCATGGACTAGCGGCTACAATGAGCAGTTCTTC. Translating gives CASSSPWTSGYNEQFF. J is TRBJ2-1 and V is TRBV7-9; TRBD2 matches 10 bases. This CDR3 spans 16 amino acids. Trimming cost V 4 bases and J 3 bases; bases outside gene matches: 6. Germline V gene sequence: CDR1 SEHNR, CDR2 FQNEAQ (reference sequence).

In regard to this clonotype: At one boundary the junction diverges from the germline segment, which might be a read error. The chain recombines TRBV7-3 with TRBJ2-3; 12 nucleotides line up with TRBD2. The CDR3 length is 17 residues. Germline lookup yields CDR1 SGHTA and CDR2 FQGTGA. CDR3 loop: CVSSLGPSGGAKDTQYF. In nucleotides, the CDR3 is TGTGTCAGCAGCTTAGGGCCTAGCGGGGGGGCTAAAGATACGCAGTATTTT.

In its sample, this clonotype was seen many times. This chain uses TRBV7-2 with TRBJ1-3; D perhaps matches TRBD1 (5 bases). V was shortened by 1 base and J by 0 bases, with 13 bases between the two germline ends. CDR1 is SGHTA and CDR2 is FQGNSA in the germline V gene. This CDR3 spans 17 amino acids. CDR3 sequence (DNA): TGTGCCAGCAGCTTAGGATACAGGCGTAGCTCTGGAAACACCATATATTTT. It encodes CASSLGYRRSSGNTIYF.